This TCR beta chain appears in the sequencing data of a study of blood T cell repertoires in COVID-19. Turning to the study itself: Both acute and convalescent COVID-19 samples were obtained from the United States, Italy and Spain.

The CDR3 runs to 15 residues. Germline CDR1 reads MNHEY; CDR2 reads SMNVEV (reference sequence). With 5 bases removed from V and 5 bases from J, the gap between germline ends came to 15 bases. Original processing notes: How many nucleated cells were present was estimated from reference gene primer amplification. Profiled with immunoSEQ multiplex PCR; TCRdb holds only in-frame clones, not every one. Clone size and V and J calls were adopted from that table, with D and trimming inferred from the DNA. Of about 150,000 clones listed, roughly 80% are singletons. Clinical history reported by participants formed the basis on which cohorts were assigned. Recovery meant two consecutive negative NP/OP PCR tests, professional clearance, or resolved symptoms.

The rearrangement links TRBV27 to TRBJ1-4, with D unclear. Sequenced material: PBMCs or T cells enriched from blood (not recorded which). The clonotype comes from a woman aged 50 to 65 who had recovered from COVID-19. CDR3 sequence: CASSVGQSGNEKLFF. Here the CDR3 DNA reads TGTGCCAGCAGTGTAGGGCAAAGCGGGAATGAAAAACTGTTTTTT.